Following are 11 T cell receptor beta chains from one sample sequenced in a study of T cells in Graves' hyperthyroidism and ophthalmopathy. The source material, RNA transcripts, was used to amplify TCR beta CDR3 regions. Initially, a first-round RT-PCR of the TCR CDR3 employed the HTBI primer set. TCRdb called the multiplex PCR reads again in MiXCR, with one record for every CDR3 protein. The table includes about 400,000 distinct CDR3 sequences, over 13% detected once. The specimen sequenced was blood. The receptors were sampled from a man aged 45 to 65 with Graves' ophthalmopathy.

There are a few counts of this clonotype. V gene TRBV27 combines with J gene TRBJ1-2; 7 bases are a match to TRBD1. Germline trimming cut 5 bases from V and 4 bases from J; bases unmatched to any gene: 4. Germline loops: CDR1 MNHEY, CDR2 SMNVEV (reference sequence). The CDR3 spans 13 residues. The CDR3 region is CASSGQAGYGYTF. CDR3 sequence (DNA): TGTGCCAGCAGTGGACAGGCCGGCTATGGCTACACCTTC.

This clonotype was counted at least ten times. The chain combines TRBV5-1 with TRBJ2-3; 7 positions agree with TRBD2. The V and J ends lost 4 bases and 4 bases, in that order; junction bases with no gene match: 15. From germline, CDR1 is SGHRS and CDR2 YFSETQ. The CDR3 is 17 amino acids. The CDR3 loop is CASSPRVRRERADTQYF. CDR3 coding DNA: TGCGCCAGCAGCCCCCGGGTACGGCGGGAGAGGGCAGATACGCAGTATTTT.

This clonotype showed up many times. The chain links TRBV7-9 to TRBJ2-5; D call uncertain. The CDR3 length is 14 residues. V lost 5 bases and J 5 bases, leaving 15 bases between the germline ends. Germline loops: CDR1 SEHNR, CDR2 FQNEAQ (reference sequence). The CDR3 bases are TGTGCCAGCAGCGCATATAGAAGTCGCGAGACCCAGTACTTC. As protein: CASSAYRSRETQYF.

This clonotype was counted many times. The chain recombines TRBV19 with TRBJ2-5; D call uncertain. The CDR3 has 13 amino acids. V lost 5 bases and J 4 bases, leaving 11 bases between the germline ends. The germline CDR1 and CDR2 sequences are LNHDA and SQIVND (reference sequence). CDR3 residues: CASSGADRETQYF. The CDR3 bases are TGTGCCAGTAGTGGCGCGGACCGAGAGACCCAGTACTTC. Based on the CDR3 plus reference TRBV19 and TRBJ2-5, the full variable domain is DGGITQSPKYLFRKEGQNVTLSCEQNLNHDAMYWYRQDPGQGLRLIYYSQIVNDFQKGDIAEGYSVSREKKESFPLTVTSAQKNPTAFYLCASSGADRETQYFGPGTRLLVL.

This clonotype was recorded at least ten times. The V and J genes are TRBV12-3 or TRBV12-4 and TRBJ1-1, with a tentative D call TRBD1 (5 bases). Deletions cut 6 bases from V and 4 bases from J, with 9 bases between. The CDR3 has 12 amino acids. The CDR3 DNA follows: TGTGCCAGCAGCCCTGACAGCACTGAAGCTTTCTTT. This sequence encodes CASSPDSTEAFF.

The chain joins TRBV5-6 to TRBJ2-5; no definite D call. Trimming took 1 base from V and 2 from J, leaving 9 bases between them. This CDR3 spans 14 amino acids. Per germline, CDR1 SGHDT and CDR2 YYEEEE. In DNA form, the CDR3 reads TGTGCCAGCAGCTTGTCGAGTGGACAAGAGACCCAGTACTTC. Translated: CASSLSSGQETQYF.

The chain is built from TRBV19 and TRBJ2-6; TRBD2 is a possible D gene (6 bases). The germline V gene has CDR1 LNHDA and CDR2 SQIVND (reference sequence). V lost 10 bases, J lost 0 bases, and 19 bases lay in between. The CDR3 runs to 17 residues. The CDR3 is CATGRGLLNSGANVLTF. The CDR3 bases are TGTGCCACTGGACGGGGACTGCTTAACTCTGGGGCCAACGTCCTGACTTTC.

This clonotype has a count of ten or more. This chain connects TRBV5-5 to TRBJ2-3; the D gene is possibly TRBD2 (5 bases). Trimming removed 0 bases from V and 0 bases from J, with 8 bases in between. The CDR3 loop spans 15 amino acids. Per the germline V gene, CDR1 is SGHKS and CDR2 is YYEKEE (reference sequence). The CDR3 region has the DNA TGTGCCAGCAGCTTGGCCTGGACTAGCACAGATACGCAGTATTTT. The encoded protein is CASSLAWTSTDTQYF.

This clonotype was recorded many times. This sequence joins TRBV7-2 and TRBJ1-6, with a tentative D call TRBD1 (5 bases). The CDR3 extends over 12 amino acids. Between the trimmed V and J ends, which lost 5 bases and 13 bases, there was a span of 12 bases. Germline CDR1 and CDR2: SGHTA and FQGNSA. This CDR3 reads CASSLEGLPLHF. CDR3 sequence (DNA): TGTGCCAGCAGCCTAGAGGGGCTCCCCCTCCACTTT.

This clonotype has ten or more counts. The chain links TRBV20-1 to TRBJ2-1; D might be TRBD2 (6 bases). The CDR3 is 15 amino acids. The V end lost 0 bases, the J end lost 4 bases, and 13 bases lay between the germline ends. The germline V gene has CDR1 DFQATT and CDR2 SNEGSKA (reference sequence). The CDR3 sequence is CSARDPGTFYNEQFF. CDR3 DNA: TGCAGTGCTAGAGATCCGGGGACTTTTTACAATGAGCAGTTCTTC.

This clonotype was observed many times. The chain couples TRBV5-8 to TRBJ2-1, with 7 nucleotides matching TRBD2. The V segment lost 0 bases and the J segment 4 bases; nucleotides outside the gene matches: 7. The germline V gene has CDR1 SGHTS and CDR2 YDEGEE. This CDR3 is 16 amino acids long. The CDR3 nucleotides read TGTGCCAGCAGCTTGGGAGGCGGGAGTAGGTACAATGAGCAGTTCTTC. Translation gives CASSLGGGSRYNEQFF.